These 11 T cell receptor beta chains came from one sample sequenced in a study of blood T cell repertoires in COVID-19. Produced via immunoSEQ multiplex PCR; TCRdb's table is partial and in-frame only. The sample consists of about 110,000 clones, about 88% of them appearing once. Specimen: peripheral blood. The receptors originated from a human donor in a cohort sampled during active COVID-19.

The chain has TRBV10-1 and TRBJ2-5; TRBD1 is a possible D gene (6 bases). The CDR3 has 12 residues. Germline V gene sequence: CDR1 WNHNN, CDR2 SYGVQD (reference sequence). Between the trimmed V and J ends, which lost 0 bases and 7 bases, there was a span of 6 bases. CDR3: CASSESGGTQYF. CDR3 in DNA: TGCGCCAGCAGTGAGTCAGGGGGGACCCAGTACTTC.

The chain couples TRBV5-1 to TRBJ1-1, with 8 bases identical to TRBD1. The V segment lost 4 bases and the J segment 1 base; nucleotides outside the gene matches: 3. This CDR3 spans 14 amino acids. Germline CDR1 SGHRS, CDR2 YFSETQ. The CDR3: CASSAGTGNTEAFF. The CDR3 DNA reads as TGCGCCAGCAGCGCCGGGACAGGGAACACTGAAGCTTTCTTT.

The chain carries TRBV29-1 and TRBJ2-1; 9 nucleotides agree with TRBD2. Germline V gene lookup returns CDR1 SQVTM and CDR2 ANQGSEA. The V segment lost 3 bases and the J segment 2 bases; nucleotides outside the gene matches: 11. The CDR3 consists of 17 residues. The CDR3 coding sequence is TGCAGCGTTGATCGGGCGGCGGGAGGGCTAGCCTACAATGAGCAGTTCTTC. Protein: CSVDRAAGGLAYNEQFF.

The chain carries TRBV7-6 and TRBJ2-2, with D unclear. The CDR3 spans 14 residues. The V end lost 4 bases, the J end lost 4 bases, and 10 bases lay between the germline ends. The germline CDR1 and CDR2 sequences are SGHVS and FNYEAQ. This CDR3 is CASSYTGPTGELFF. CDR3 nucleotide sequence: TGTGCCAGCAGCTATACTGGTCCCACCGGGGAGCTGTTTTTT.

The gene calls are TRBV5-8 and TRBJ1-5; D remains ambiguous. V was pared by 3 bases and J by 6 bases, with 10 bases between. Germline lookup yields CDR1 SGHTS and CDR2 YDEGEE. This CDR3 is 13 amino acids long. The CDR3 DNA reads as TGTGCCAGCAGCTACGATGGAGGTCAGCCCCAGCATTTT. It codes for CASSYDGGQPQHF. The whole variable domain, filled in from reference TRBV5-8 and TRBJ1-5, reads EAGVTQSPTHLIKTRGQQATLRCSPISGHTSVYWYQQALGLGLQFLLWYDEGEERNRGNFPPRFSGRQFPNYSSELNVNALELEDSALYLCASSYDGGQPQHFGDGTRLSIL.

The CDR3 coding sequence is TGCGCCAGCAGCGGGAGACTAGCGGGAGGGTTTCGCTCCTACAATGAGCAGTTCTTC. Amino acid sequence: CASSGRLAGGFRSYNEQFF. V and J are TRBV5-1 and TRBJ2-1; 14 bases map to TRBD2. V trimming: 4 bases; J trimming: 0 bases; junction bases outside the gene matches: 9. This CDR3 is 19 amino acids long. Germline V CDR1 and CDR2: SGHRS, YFSETQ.

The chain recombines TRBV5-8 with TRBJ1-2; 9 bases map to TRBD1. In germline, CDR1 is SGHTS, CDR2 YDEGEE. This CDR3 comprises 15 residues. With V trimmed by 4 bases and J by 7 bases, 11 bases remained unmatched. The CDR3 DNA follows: TGTGCCAGCAGCGTAACAGGGGGCGCGGTATTTGGCTACACCTTC. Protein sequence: CASSVTGGAVFGYTF. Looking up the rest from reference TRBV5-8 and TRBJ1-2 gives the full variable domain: EAGVTQSPTHLIKTRGQQATLRCSPISGHTSVYWYQQALGLGLQFLLWYDEGEERNRGNFPPRFSGRQFPNYSSELNVNALELEDSALYLCASSVTGGAVFGYTFGSGTRLTVV.

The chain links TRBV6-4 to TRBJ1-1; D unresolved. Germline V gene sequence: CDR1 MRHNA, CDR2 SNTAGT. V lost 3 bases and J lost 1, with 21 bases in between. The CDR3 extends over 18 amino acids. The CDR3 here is CASSEVSETGLANTEAFF. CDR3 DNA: TGTGCCAGCAGTGAGGTTTCCGAAACCGGACTCGCGAACACTGAAGCTTTCTTT.

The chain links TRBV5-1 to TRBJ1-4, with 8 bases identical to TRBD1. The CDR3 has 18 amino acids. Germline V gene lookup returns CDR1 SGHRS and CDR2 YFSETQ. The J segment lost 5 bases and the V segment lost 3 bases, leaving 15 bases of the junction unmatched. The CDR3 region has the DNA TGCGCCAGCAGCTCAGGACAGGGAGCATATACCCCAAATGAAAAACTGTTTTTT. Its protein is CASSSGQGAYTPNEKLFF.

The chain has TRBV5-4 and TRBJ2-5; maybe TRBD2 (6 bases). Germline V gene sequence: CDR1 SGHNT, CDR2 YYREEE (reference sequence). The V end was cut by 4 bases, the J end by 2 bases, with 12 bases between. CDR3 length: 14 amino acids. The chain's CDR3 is CASSGGASQETQYF. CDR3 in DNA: TGTGCCAGCAGCGGCGGGGCCTCTCAAGAGACCCAGTACTTC.

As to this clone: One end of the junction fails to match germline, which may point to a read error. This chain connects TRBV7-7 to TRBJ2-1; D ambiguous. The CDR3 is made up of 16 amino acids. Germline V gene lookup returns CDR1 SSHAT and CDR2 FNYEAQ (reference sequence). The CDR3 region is CASSLDSGASYNEQFF. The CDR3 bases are TGTGCTAGCAGCTTAGACTCTGGTGCCTCCTACAATGAGCAGTTCTTC.